This passage covers 9 T cell receptor beta chains from one sample sequenced in a study of T cell responses to AZD1222 COVID-19 vaccine. Produced via immunoSEQ multiplex PCR; TCRdb's table is partial and in-frame only. The sample lists roughly 66,000 clones; around four fifths were seen once. The sequences come from peripheral blood, collected on day 0 of AZD1222 vaccination. Every receptor here comes from an adult in good health.

CDR3 in DNA: TGTGCCAGCAGCTCACGAGGGGGGGGCACTGAAGCTTTCTTT. It translates to CASSSRGGGTEAFF. The chain recombines TRBV7-2 with TRBJ1-1, with D tentatively TRBD1 (6 bases). Per germline, CDR1 SGHTA and CDR2 FQGNSA. This CDR3 comprises 14 residues. Trimming took off 4 bases at V and 4 bases at J, with 13 bases between the two ends.

This sequence joins TRBV18 and TRBJ2-7, with D perhaps assigned TRBD1 or TRBD2 (5 bases each). Germline V CDR1 and CDR2: KGHSH, LQKENI. V lost 4 bases to trimming and J lost 0 bases, with 10 bases between them. The CDR3 has 14 amino acids. CDR3 DNA: TGTGCCAGCTCACGAGAGGGGTACTCCTACGAGCAGTACTTC. This encodes CASSREGYSYEQYF.

This chain uses TRBV7-2 with TRBJ1-6, with D possibly matching TRBD1 (6 bases). The CDR3 sequence is 16 residues long. V lost 0 bases and J lost 8, with 14 bases in between. Germline V CDR1 and CDR2: SGHTA, FQGNSA. The CDR3 reads CASSLAGAGADSPLHF. The CDR3 DNA is TGTGCCAGCAGCTTAGCGGGGGCAGGGGCGGATTCACCCCTCCACTTT.

V and J are TRBV19 and TRBJ2-2; D is unresolved. V gave up 1 base and J gave up 5 bases, with 5 bases separating them. The length of the CDR3 is 13 residues. The V gene's germline CDR1 is LNHDA and CDR2 SQIVND (reference sequence). The CDR3 DNA is TGTGCCAGTAGTATAGTCCCTACCGGGGAGCTGTTTTTT. Its translation is CASSIVPTGELFF.

The V call is TRBV7-3, the J call TRBJ2-5; 9 nucleotides align to TRBD2. The V and J ends lost 5 bases and 2 bases, in that order; junction bases with no gene match: 6. Looked up from germline, CDR1 is SGHTA and CDR2 is FQGTGA. CDR3 length equals 15 residues. This chain's CDR3 is CASSLAGITQETQYF. The CDR3 DNA reads TGTGCCAGCAGCCTAGCGGGGATTACACAAGAGACCCAGTACTTC.

The chain is built from TRBV10-3 and TRBJ1-5; TRBD1 agrees at 9 bases. Losses at the gene ends were 10 bases for V and 2 bases for J; bases not matched to a gene: 6. The CDR3 is 14 residues long. Germline lookup yields CDR1 ENHRY and CDR2 SYGVKD. CDR3 DNA sequence: TGTGCCAGCCAACAGGGGGCCGGCAATCAGCCCCAGCATTTT. Encoded protein: CASQQGAGNQPQHF.

This clone was recorded a few times. The V call is TRBV6-5, the J call TRBJ2-3, with D possibly being TRBD1 or TRBD2 (5 bases each). This CDR3 contains 14 residues. Germline CDR1 MNHEY, CDR2 SVGAGI. The V end was cut by 2 bases, the J end by 0 bases, with 6 bases between. CDR3 sequence: CASSYGGSTDTQYF. The CDR3 region has the DNA TGTGCCAGCAGTTACGGGGGAAGCACAGATACGCAGTATTTT.

This clone qualifies as medium-sized. The sample contains more than one DNA sequence encoding this CDR3. The chain combines TRBV2 with TRBJ1-1; a possible D gene is TRBD1 (6 bases). Between the trimmed V and J ends, which lost 1 base and 4 bases, there was a span of 13 bases. Germline V lookup: CDR1 SNHLY, CDR2 FYNNEI. There are 15 residues in the CDR3. CDR3 sequence (DNA): TGTGCCAGCAGTGAAGGGCCCTCCAGGGGCACTGAAGCTTTCTTT. Its protein product is CASSEGPSRGTEAFF.

The chain combines TRBV5-6 with TRBJ2-5; TRBD2 matches 8 bases. Trimming took 4 bases from V and 2 from J; bases not matched to a gene: 10. The CDR3 covers 16 residues. Germline V gene sequence: CDR1 SGHDT, CDR2 YYEEEE. CDR3 sequence: CASSPRRGGVQETQYF. The DNA for the CDR3 is TGTGCCAGCAGCCCGCGCCGGGGGGGGGTACAAGAGACCCAGTACTTC.